Following are 30 T cell receptor beta chains from one sample sequenced in a study of blood T cell repertoires in COVID-19. TCRdb keeps only in-frame clones here, not all; method: immunoSEQ multiplex PCR. The sample contains around 70,000 clones, roughly 80% of which appear only once. The specimen was peripheral blood. The receptors shown here come from a man over 45 with COVID-19, enrolled during active disease.

This chain uses TRBV4-1 with TRBJ2-4, with D maybe TRBD1 (6 bases). Trimming took off 0 bases at V and 13 bases at J, with 10 bases between the two ends. Germline V gene data show CDR1 as MGHRA and CDR2 as YSYEKL. The length of the CDR3 is 12 residues. The CDR3 is CASSQDRTAQYF. The CDR3 bases are TGCGCCAGCAGCCAAGATCGGACAGCCCAGTACTTC.

The chain uses TRBV6-5 and TRBJ2-3; possibly TRBD1 for D (5 bases). CDR1 and CDR2 from the germline V gene are MNHEY and SVGAGI. The germline V and J ends were trimmed by 5 bases and 11 bases, with 17 bases remaining between them. The CDR3 sequence is 13 residues long. DNA of the CDR3: TGTGCCAGCAGTCCCCCAGCAGGGAATAGGCAGTATTTT. It encodes CASSPPAGNRQYF.

The V and J genes are TRBV5-4 and TRBJ2-1; TRBD2 aligns across 12 bases. The CDR3 is 15 amino acids. V shed 4 bases, J shed 8 bases, and the junction held 7 bases outside the gene matches. Germline CDR1 and CDR2: SGHNT and YYREEE (reference sequence). The chain's CDR3 is CASSPTSGSDDEQFF. The DNA of the CDR3 is TGTGCCAGCAGCCCGACTAGCGGGAGTGATGATGAGCAGTTCTTC.

V usage is TRBV10-3 and J usage is TRBJ1-1; 11 nucleotides align to TRBD1. V gave up 3 bases and J gave up 4 bases; unmatched junction bases: 4. The CDR3 consists of 15 residues. The germline gives CDR1 ENHRY, CDR2 SYGVKD. The CDR3 is CAISDPGTGGTEAFF. CDR3 coding DNA: TGTGCCATCAGTGACCCCGGGACAGGGGGCACTGAAGCTTTCTTT.

A single count supports this clone. J is TRBJ1-1 and V is TRBV18; the D gene is possibly TRBD1 (5 bases). The CDR3 contains 13 residues. Looked up from germline, CDR1 is KGHSH and CDR2 is LQKENI. Trimming pared 10 bases from V and 5 bases from J, leaving 17 bases between. The CDR3 region has the DNA TGTGCCACCAATAATAACGGGGGAACTGAAGCTTTCTTT. This codes for CATNNNGGTEAFF.

The chain couples TRBV10-3 to TRBJ2-5, with TRBD2 identical over 10 bases. J gave up 1 base and V 4 bases, and 9 bases lay outside the gene matches. This CDR3 has 17 residues. Germline V CDR1 and CDR2: ENHRY, SYGVKD. CDR3: CAISAVLAGAGQETQYF. For the CDR3, the DNA is TGTGCCATCAGTGCCGTTCTAGCGGGAGCGGGCCAAGAGACCCAGTACTTC.

V is TRBV25-1 and J is TRBJ2-1, with TRBD2 matching over 8 bases. The CDR3 spans 15 residues. Germline trimming cut 6 bases from V and 0 bases from J; bases unmatched to any gene: 4. Looked up from germline, CDR1 is MGHDK and CDR2 is SYGVNS. CDR3 nucleotides: TGTGCCAGCAGGGTAGCGGGAAGCTCCTACAATGAGCAGTTCTTC. It translates to CASRVAGSSYNEQFF.

The gene calls are TRBV11-2 and TRBJ2-1; D unclear. This CDR3 has 12 amino acids. Germline CDR1 reads SGHAT; CDR2 reads FQNNGV. Trimming pared 5 bases from V and 9 bases from J, leaving 11 bases between. This CDR3 is CASSPSASEQFF. The DNA of the CDR3 is TGTGCCAGCAGCCCCAGCGCTAGTGAGCAGTTCTTC.

The CDR3 protein is CASSRGSVGNQPQHF. In DNA, the CDR3 is TGTGCCAGCAGCCGGGGAAGTGTAGGCAATCAGCCCCAGCATTTT. This chain uses TRBV6-5 with TRBJ1-5; D is uncertain. CDR3 length equals 15 residues. CDR1 is MNHEY, CDR2 SVGAGI, per germline. With 6 bases removed from V and 2 bases from J, the gap between germline ends came to 14 bases.

The rearrangement links TRBV15 to TRBJ2-1; TRBD2 matches at 8 bases. This CDR3 has 16 residues. J was trimmed by 7 bases and V by 0 bases; bases with no gene match: 8. In germline, CDR1 is LNHNV, CDR2 YYDKDF (reference sequence). CDR3 in amino acids: CATSRDPAGVGNEQFF. CDR3 bases: TGTGCCACCAGCAGAGATCCAGCGGGAGTGGGAAATGAGCAGTTCTTC.

CDR3 sequence reads: CASSLGGLYNSPLHF. CDR3 DNA: TGTGCCAGCAGCTTAGGAGGGCTCTATAATTCACCCCTCCACTTT. This rearrangement joins TRBV7-8 to TRBJ1-6; D remains ambiguous. The CDR3 spans 15 residues. The ends were cut back, 1 base at V and 3 bases at J, with 7 bases in the middle. Looked up from germline, CDR1 is SGHVS and CDR2 is FQNEAQ.

The rearrangement uses TRBV18 and TRBJ2-1; maybe TRBD1 (5 bases). The germline gives CDR1 KGHSH, CDR2 LQKENI. Trimming took 1 base from V and 8 from J, leaving 9 bases between them. CDR3 size: 13 residues. The CDR3 reads CASSPLARDEQFF. The CDR3 nucleotides read TGTGCCAGCTCACCACTAGCCAGGGATGAGCAGTTCTTC.

This clone has only a few counts. The CDR3 coding sequence is TGCAGCGTTGAGGGACAGGGGTCTAACGAGCAGTACTTC. The encoded protein is CSVEGQGSNEQYF. J is TRBJ2-7 and V is TRBV29-1; TRBD1 matches 10 bases. The CDR3 sequence is 13 residues long. Germline-derived CDR1 and CDR2 are SQVTM and ANQGSEA. V was clipped by 3 bases and J by 5 bases; unmatched bases: 4.

This clone is a singleton in its sample. This chain joins TRBV19 and TRBJ2-3; TRBD1 is a possible D gene (5 bases). The CDR3 is 14 residues long. Trimming took off 6 bases at V and 5 bases at J, with 15 bases between the two ends. Germline V CDR1 and CDR2: LNHDA, SQIVND (reference sequence). CDR3 loop: CASRSSRVGDTQYF. The CDR3 bases are TGTGCCAGTAGGAGTAGCAGGGTAGGAGATACGCAGTATTTT.

The chain couples TRBV6-1 to TRBJ1-5; D ambiguous. Germline CDR1 reads MNHNS; CDR2 reads SASEGT. V lost 1 base to trimming and J lost 6 bases, with 4 bases between them. The CDR3 is made up of 12 amino acids. The DNA for the CDR3 is TGTGCCAGCAGTGAAGGTCGTCAGCCCCAGCATTTT. Residues: CASSEGRQPQHF.

V and J are TRBV5-1 and TRBJ2-7; no reliable D call. This CDR3 region has 15 residues. The ends were cut back, 0 bases at V and 0 bases at J, with 10 bases in the middle. Germline V gene sequence: CDR1 SGHRS, CDR2 YFSETQ. This CDR3 is CASSLEVGSSYEQYF. The CDR3 nucleotides read TGCGCCAGCAGCTTGGAAGTCGGGTCCTCCTACGAGCAGTACTTC.

This clone has a single count. The chain is built from TRBV6-5 and TRBJ1-2; a possible D gene is TRBD1 (6 bases). V was clipped by 7 bases and J by 10 bases, with 13 bases between them. The CDR3 length is 11 residues. CDR1 and CDR2 (germline): MNHEY, SVGAGI. Here the CDR3 reads CASNKGQPYTF. The DNA for the CDR3 is TGTGCCAGCAATAAAGGACAGCCCTACACCTTC.

The chain links TRBV6-5 to TRBJ2-4; D uncertain. Germline CDR1 reads MNHEY; CDR2 reads SVGAGI. V gave up 4 bases and J gave up 0 bases, with 13 bases separating them. The CDR3 has 16 residues. As DNA, the CDR3 is TGTGCCAGCAGTTCCGACTTCTTAATAGCCAAAAACATTCAGTACTTC. Protein sequence: CASSSDFLIAKNIQYF.

V gene TRBV7-9 combines with J gene TRBJ1-2, with a tentative D call TRBD1 (6 bases). Germline V gene lookup returns CDR1 SEHNR and CDR2 FQNEAQ (reference sequence). V was shortened by 5 bases and J by 2 bases, with 9 bases between the two germline ends. CDR3 length: 13 amino acids. The CDR3 region is CASSPGQNYGYTF. CDR3 nucleotides: TGTGCCAGCAGCCCCGGACAGAACTATGGCTACACCTTC.

This clone was observed a single time. The chain employs TRBV6-5 and TRBJ1-3; 7 bases line up with TRBD1. Germline V gene sequence: CDR1 MNHEY, CDR2 SVGAGI. V trimming: 5 bases; J trimming: 0 bases; junction bases outside the gene matches: 4. The CDR3 runs to 15 residues. This CDR3 reads CASSRGQLSGNTIYF. The CDR3 bases are TGTGCCAGCAGTCGGGGACAGCTCTCTGGAAACACCATATATTTT.

A single count supports this clone. This chain links TRBV7-2 with TRBJ2-2; 10 bases map to TRBD2. The CDR3 has 16 amino acids. Germline CDR1 and CDR2: SGHTA and FQGNSA. The junction had 6 bases not matched to a gene; V was cut back by 3 bases and J by 5 bases. The CDR3 DNA is TGTGCCAGCAGCTTGCCTAGCGGGAGAGGGACCGGGGAGCTGTTTTTT. Translating it yields CASSLPSGRGTGELFF.

This rearrangement joins TRBV19 to TRBJ2-4; 7 nucleotides line up with TRBD1. Germline V gene lookup returns CDR1 LNHDA and CDR2 SQIVND (reference sequence). Germline trimming cut 3 bases from V and 7 bases from J; bases unmatched to any gene: 6. The CDR3 is made up of 14 amino acids. CDR3 in amino acids: CASSILQGDNIQYF. In nucleotides, the CDR3 is TGTGCCAGTAGTATCCTTCAGGGGGATAACATTCAGTACTTC.

This clone turned up a few times. The V call is TRBV7-2, the J call TRBJ2-2; D may be TRBD2 (5 bases). This CDR3 is built from 14 residues. Trimming shortened V by 3 bases and J by 5 bases, and 10 bases separated the two germline ends. Germline values: CDR1 SGHTA, CDR2 FQGNSA. CDR3 DNA sequence: TGTGCCAGCAGCTTTCACAGAGGGACCGGGGAGCTGTTTTTT. Translation gives CASSFHRGTGELFF.

The rearrangement links TRBV14 to TRBJ1-2, with D possibly TRBD1 on 5 matching bases. Trimming cost V 5 bases and J 3 bases, with 16 bases left between them. Germline CDR1 SGHDN, CDR2 FVKESK. The CDR3 spans 15 residues. CDR3 nucleotides: TGTGCCAGCAGCAGGTACCAGGGAGGCGACTATGGCTACACCTTC. Protein product: CASSRYQGGDYGYTF.

The chain is built from TRBV6-2 or TRBV6-3 and TRBJ1-5; 7 nucleotides align to TRBD1. From germline, CDR1 is MNHEY and CDR2 SVGEGT. CDR3 length: 17 residues. After removal of 5 bases from V and 1 base from J, the junction contained 11 bases not matched to a gene. Written as DNA, the CDR3 is TGTGCCAGCAGTGTACAGGGGTGGGCGGGAAGCAATCAGCCCCAGCATTTT. Protein product: CASSVQGWAGSNQPQHF.

The J gene is TRBJ2-7, the V gene TRBV28; D gene unclear. V lost 5 bases to trimming and J lost 6 bases, with 11 bases between them. Germline V lookup: CDR1 MDHEN, CDR2 SYDVKM. This CDR3 comprises 12 residues. Here the CDR3 DNA reads TGTGCCAGCAGTCGTACGGTCCCCGAGCAGTACTTC. It specifies CASSRTVPEQYF.

The table lists this clone with many counts. This CDR3 reads CASSSGQGFVKLFF. CDR3 coding DNA: TGTGCCAGCAGCTCCGGACAGGGTTTCGTAAAACTGTTTTTT. This chain joins TRBV7-9 and TRBJ1-4; 8 bases are a match to TRBD1. The CDR3 totals 14 residues. Germline-derived CDR1 and CDR2 are SEHNR and FQNEAQ (reference sequence). J gave up 10 bases and V 4 bases, and 8 bases lay outside the gene matches.

The chain combines TRBV6-5 with TRBJ2-1, with D unresolved. Trimming removed 2 bases at V and 10 bases at J, with 12 bases between. This CDR3 has 13 residues. CDR1 MNHEY and CDR2 SVGAGI come from the germline V gene. CDR3 nucleotide sequence: TGTGCCAGCAGTTACGACTCCGTCGGGGAGCAGTTCTTC. Residues: CASSYDSVGEQFF.

This rearrangement joins TRBV18 to TRBJ1-3; D may be TRBD1 (5 bases). The length of the CDR3 is 16 residues. V was pared by 2 bases and J by 0 bases, with 11 bases between. Germline CDR1 is KGHSH and CDR2 is LQKENI. The CDR3 nucleotides read TGTGCCAGCTCACCAATCCAGGGCCCCTCTGGAAACACCATATATTTT. Translating it yields CASSPIQGPSGNTIYF.

The chain has TRBV7-9 and TRBJ2-2; D unclear. Germline V CDR1 and CDR2: SEHNR, FQNEAQ (reference sequence). The germline V and J ends were trimmed by 4 bases and 3 bases, with 12 bases remaining between them. The CDR3 is 15 amino acids. This CDR3 is CASSSGLAYTGELFF. The CDR3, as DNA: TGTGCCAGCAGCTCAGGCTTGGCCTACACCGGGGAGCTGTTTTTT.